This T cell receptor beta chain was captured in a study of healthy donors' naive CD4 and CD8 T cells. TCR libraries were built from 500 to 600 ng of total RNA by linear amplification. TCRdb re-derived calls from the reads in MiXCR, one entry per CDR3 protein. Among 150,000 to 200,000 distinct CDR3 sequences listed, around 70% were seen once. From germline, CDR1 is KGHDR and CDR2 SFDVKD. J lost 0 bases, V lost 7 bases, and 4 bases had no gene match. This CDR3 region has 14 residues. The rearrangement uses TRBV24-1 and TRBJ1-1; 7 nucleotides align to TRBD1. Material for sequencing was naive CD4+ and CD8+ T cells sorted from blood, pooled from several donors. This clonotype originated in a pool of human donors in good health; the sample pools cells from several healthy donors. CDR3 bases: TGTGCCACCAGAGACAGGGATCTGAACACTGAAGCTTTCTTT. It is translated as CATRDRDLNTEAFF.